This T cell receptor (beta chain) was sequenced in a study of blood T cell repertoires in COVID-19 (dated by TCRdb to the early 2020s). Describing the broader study: The collaborator samples originated in the United States, Italy and Spain and spanned the acute and convalescent phases of COVID-19. The material from the prospective study consisted of cDNA or gDNA derived from T cells, B-cell-depleted T cells, or PBMCs. The dataset comprised deeply sampled blood TCRbeta repertoires from subjects exposed to, actively infected with, or recovered from COVID-19. The repertoires were made available in a free public database intended to serve as a resource for research on the immune response to SARS-CoV-2. The samples were drawn from the first 160 participants of the ongoing ImmuneRACE study and from 950 to 1,500 subjects provided by 6 global collaborators. A de-identified subject ID, COVID-19 status, age in years and sex were almost always included in the sample metadata. Where HLA class I and class II types were available, the types were taken from metadata supplied by the sample provider, not from assay-based typing.

The study at large found these results: The amount of clinical and demographic metadata varied by source and participant and was provided uncurated.

One collaborating source in Seattle enrolled patients while the patients were actively infected and followed the patients over time throughout the course of disease. Collaborating institutions collected whole blood in K2EDTA tubes following their own protocols. Collaborator samples were shipped for TCRbeta analysis as frozen whole blood, isolated PBMCs, or DNA extracted from either sample type. The germline ends are 10 bases apart after V is trimmed by 3 bases and J by 5 bases. CDR3 length: 13 amino acids, cysteine to phenylalanine. Solely the CDR3 DNA is kept, with 39 bases framed from the first base. The CDR1 and CDR2 encoded by the germline V gene (reference sequence) are PRHDT and FYEKMQ. About this clone itself: It lacks a known antigen. No base quality values were provided; no much bigger clone lies one nucleotide off.

TCRbeta CDR3 regions were amplified from genomic DNA by means of the immunoSEQ Assay, a bias-controlled multiplex PCR. In the authors' own workflow: The number of nucleated cells in each sample was estimated from the amplification of reference gene primers within the assay. Sequence reads were collapsed and filtered to measure the absolute abundance of every unique TCRbeta CDR3 rearrangement. For each sample, productive Simpson clonality was calculated as the square root of Simpson's diversity index across productive rearrangements. TCRdb provides this immuneACCESS table in a form limited to in-frame rearrangements. Some clones are lacking; in checked studies, under half of them reflect an unresolved V gene, and why the rest are absent is not known. That table supplies the V and J calls and clone size; D and trimming were determined from the DNA. The sample has roughly 200,000 clones on record, 75% to 85% of them singletons. The top ten clones comprise 11% of the sample.

The source of this sequence is a woman in her forties with COVID-19, enrolled during active disease. The chain links TRBV13 with TRBJ2-5; tentative D gene TRBD1, with 5 bases matching. Specimen: peripheral blood. The nucleotides are TGTGCCAGCAGCTTTCAGGGTGTGGAGACCCAGTACTTC. Its protein reads: CASSFQGVETQYF. Reference TRBV13 and TRBJ2-5 genes cover what lies past the CDR3, so the full variable domain is AAGVIQSPRHLIKEKRETATLKCYPIPRHDTVYWYQQGPGQDPQFLISFYEKMQSDKGSIPDRFSAQQFSDYHSELNMSSLELGDSALYFCASSFQGVETQYFGPGTRLLVL.